This is a list of T cell receptor beta chains from one sample in a study of vaccination and CD4 T cells after COVID-19. TCRdb re-derived calls from the PCR reads in MiXCR, one entry per CDR3 protein. The sample holds about 30,000 distinct CDR3 sequences, approximately 51% seen once. Sequenced here: CD4+ T cells from blood, sampled about 7 months after SARS-CoV-2 vaccination. All receptors derive from a human donor who had recovered from COVID-19. Each CDR3 is given with its conserved first and last residue. The order of the fields is clone size, V gene, J gene, D gene, CDR3 length, CDR3 protein, CDR3 DNA. The D gene is left open where the match is weak. Size values are once, few and many counts, or a class for expanded clones, and some rows have none.

-,TRBV6-1,TRBJ2-7,-,15,CASRKGPTGSYEQYF,TGTGCCAGCAGGAAGGGCCCGACGGGCTCCTACGAGCAGTACTTC
-,TRBV7-3,TRBJ1-1,-,14,CASSPTGSNTEAFF,TGTGCCAGCAGCCCAACAGGGTCCAACACTGAAGCTTTCTTT
-,TRBV24-1,TRBJ1-5,TRBD1,18,CATSDPGTGDISNQPQHF,TGTGCCACCAGTGATCCCGGGACAGGGGATATCTCCAATCAGCCCCAGCATTTT
once,TRBV6-5,TRBJ2-7,-,15,CASSSPTRSNYEQYF,TGTGCCAGCAGCTCCCCAACTAGGTCCAACTACGAGCAGTACTTC
-,TRBV15,TRBJ1-2,-,14,CATSSPQGTYGYTF,TGTGCCACCAGCAGTCCCCAGGGGACCTATGGCTACACCTTC
-,TRBV4-1,TRBJ1-1,-,13,CASLGNKVTEAFF,TGCGCCTCATTGGGGAATAAGGTAACTGAAGCTTTCTTT
few,TRBV7-8,TRBJ2-3,-,15,CASSLDQGGTDTQYF,TGTGCCAGCAGCTTAGACCAGGGAGGCACAGATACGCAGTATTTT
-,TRBV19,TRBJ2-7,-,14,CASSMTVSSYEQYF,TGTGCCAGTAGTATGACAGTCAGCTCCTACGAGCAGTACTTC
-,TRBV20-1,TRBJ1-1,-,15,CSASAPSTGRTEAFF,TGCAGTGCCTCCGCCCCATCCACAGGGCGCACTGAAGCTTTCTTT
-,TRBV7-3,TRBJ1-1,-,14,CASSREGGNTEAFF,TGTGCCAGCAGCAGGGAGGGTGGAAACACTGAAGCTTTCTTT
-,TRBV6-1,TRBJ2-5,TRBD1,19,CASRPRTGNFLLVAKTQYF,TGTGCCAGCAGGCCCCGGACAGGGAACTTTCTCCTCGTGGCCAAGACCCAGTACTTC
-,TRBV28,TRBJ2-7,-,14,CASSRVGLFYEQYF,TGTGCCAGCAGTCGTGTAGGGCTCTTTTACGAGCAGTACTTC
few,TRBV7-6,TRBJ2-7,-,14,CASSLEGVGREQYF,TGTGCCAGCAGCTTAGAAGGGGTCGGACGCGAGCAGTACTTC
-,TRBV20-1,TRBJ2-7,TRBD2,18,CSARGGWLAGREGYEQYF,TGCAGTGCTAGAGGGGGGTGGCTAGCGGGCCGAGAGGGCTACGAGCAGTACTTC
few,TRBV6-1,TRBJ1-6,-,13,CASSGQWDSPLHF,TGTGCCAGCAGTGGACAGTGGGATTCACCCCTCCACTTT
-,TRBV27,TRBJ2-3,-,11,CASGATDTQYF,TGTGCCAGCGGAGCTACAGATACGCAGTATTTT
few,TRBV4-1,TRBJ2-3,TRBD2,16,CASSQVVAGATDTQYF,TGCGCCAGCAGCCAGGTAGTAGCGGGGGCGACAGATACGCAGTATTTT
-,TRBV28,TRBJ2-3,-,14,CASSKQGRTDTQYF,TGTGCCAGCAGTAAACAGGGACGGACAGATACGCAGTATTTT
few,TRBV7-2,TRBJ1-2,TRBD1,13,CASSRTGNFGYTF,TGTGCCAGCAGCAGGACAGGGAACTTTGGCTACACCTTC
-,TRBV6-2/TRBV6-3,TRBJ2-6,-,14,CASSRNSGANVLTF,TGTGCCAGCAGCCGCAACTCTGGGGCCAACGTCCTGACTTTC
-,TRBV5-4,TRBJ1-1,-,14,CASSLGRGSTEAFF,TGTGCCAGCAGCTTGGGCAGGGGCTCCACTGAAGCTTTCTTT
once,TRBV27,TRBJ2-2,TRBD2,19,CASSPISGRSLLSPGELFF,TGTGCCAGCAGTCCTATTAGCGGGAGGTCCCTTCTGAGTCCCGGGGAGCTGTTTTTT
-,TRBV7-2,TRBJ1-2,-,17,CASSLVGRGTGSYGYTF,TGTGCCAGCAGCTTAGTCGGCAGGGGTACAGGGTCCTATGGCTACACCTTC
few,TRBV7-3,TRBJ2-5,-,15,CASSLLQGGRETQYF,TGTGCCAGCAGCTTATTACAGGGTGGTAGAGAGACCCAGTACTTC
few,TRBV20-1,TRBJ2-5,-,13,CSAVPQGIETQYF,TGCAGTGCCGTTCCACAGGGAATAGAGACCCAGTACTTC
few,TRBV7-8,TRBJ2-3,TRBD2,15,CASSFSGLRTDTQYF,TGTGCCAGCAGCTTCTCGGGACTACGCACAGATACGCAGTATTTT
-,TRBV24-1,TRBJ2-1,TRBD1,19,CATSDLGPKDRGEYNEQFF,TGTGCCACCAGTGATTTGGGCCCTAAAGACAGGGGGGAATACAATGAGCAGTTCTTC
few,TRBV7-9,TRBJ1-1,-,12,CASSFGRDEAFF,TGTGCCAGCAGCTTTGGTAGGGATGAAGCTTTCTTT
few,TRBV6-1,TRBJ2-2,-,12,CASSRSTGELFF,TGTGCCAGCAGCAGAAGCACCGGGGAGCTGTTTTTT
-,TRBV6-4,TRBJ2-3,TRBD2,15,CASSDVAGGTDTQYF,TGTGCCAGCAGTGACGTAGCGGGAGGCACAGATACGCAGTATTTT
-,TRBV19,TRBJ2-1,TRBD2,15,CASSAGLAEANEQFF,TGTGCCAGTAGTGCAGGACTAGCGGAGGCCAATGAGCAGTTCTTC
-,TRBV10-3,TRBJ2-1,TRBD2,17,CAISEFGTSGRYNEQFF,TGTGCCATCAGTGAGTTTGGGACTAGCGGGAGGTATAATGAGCAGTTCTTC
medium-sized,TRBV20-1,TRBJ2-5,TRBD2,13,CSAPGLAGETQYF,TGCAGTGCTCCCGGACTAGCAGGCGAGACCCAGTACTTC
-,TRBV28,TRBJ2-7,-,16,CASSSPGSLPSYEQYF,TGTGCCAGCAGTTCCCCGGGCAGCTTACCCTCCTACGAGCAGTACTTC
-,TRBV18,TRBJ2-3,-,13,CASSPRRTDTQYF,TGTGCCAGCTCACCACGGCGCACAGATACGCAGTATTTT